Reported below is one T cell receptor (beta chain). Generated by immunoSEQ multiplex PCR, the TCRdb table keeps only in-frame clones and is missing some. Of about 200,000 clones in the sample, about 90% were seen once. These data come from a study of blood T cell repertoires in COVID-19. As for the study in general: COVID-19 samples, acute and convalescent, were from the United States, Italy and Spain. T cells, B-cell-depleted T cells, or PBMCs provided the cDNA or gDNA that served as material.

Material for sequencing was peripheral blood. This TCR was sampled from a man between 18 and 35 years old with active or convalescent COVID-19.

The CDR3 spells CASSYGLSNYGYTF. The DNA of the CDR3 is TGTGCCAGCAGTTACGGGCTCTCTAACTATGGCTACACCTTC. The gene calls are TRBV6-5 and TRBJ1-2; D remains ambiguous. This CDR3 spans 14 amino acids. CDR1 is MNHEY and CDR2 is SVGAGI in the germline V gene. Trimming pared 2 bases from V and 0 bases from J, leaving 7 bases between.